This is a list of T cell receptor beta chains from one sample in a study of blood T cell repertoires in COVID-19. The protocol was immunoSEQ multiplex PCR, while the TCRdb copy is restricted to in-frame clones and leaves out a portion. The table lists some 150,000 clones, around 86% of them singletons. Sample: PBMCs or T cells enriched from blood (not recorded which). These receptors all stem from a man between 50 and 59 years old who had recovered from COVID-19. Each CDR3 is given with its conserved first and last residue. D genes are given only for firm matches. Expanded clones are given a class, and other clones once, few, many or no size at all.

j_gene	d_gene	abundance	v_gene	CDR3aa	CDR3nt
TRBJ2-7	.	few	TRBV2	CASRKTQGVPEQYF	TGTGCCAGCAGGAAGACACAGGGCGTTCCCGAGCAGTACTTC
TRBJ2-2	TRBD2	.	TRBV30	CAWTIGTSGSAGELFF	TGTGCCTGGACCATCGGGACTAGCGGGAGCGCCGGGGAGCTGTTTTTT
TRBJ1-5	.	.	TRBV7-2	CASSLTDSENQPQHF	TGTGCCAGCAGCTTAACGGACAGCGAGAATCAGCCCCAGCATTTT
TRBJ2-2	TRBD1	once	TRBV5-1	CASTYFYYRGNTGELFF	TGCGCCAGCACCTATTTCTATTACAGGGGAAACACCGGGGAGCTGTTTTTT
TRBJ2-7	TRBD2	.	TRBV6-6	CASSLGTSGILVF	TGTGCCAGCAGTTTGGGGACTAGCGGGATCTTGGTTTTC
TRBJ2-5	.	once	TRBV6-5	CASSYRGETQYF	TGTGCCAGCAGTTACAGGGGGGAGACCCAGTACTTC
TRBJ2-3	TRBD2	once	TRBV5-1	CASSLTSGGADTQYF	TGCGCCAGCAGCCTAACTAGCGGGGGGGCAGATACGCAGTATTTT
TRBJ2-1	.	.	TRBV28	CASSLITTNEQFF	TGTGCCAGCAGTTTAATCACCACAAATGAGCAGTTCTTC
TRBJ2-4	TRBD2	.	TRBV7-9	CASSPPSLAGKAKNIQYF	TGTGCCAGCAGCCCCCCGTCCCTAGCGGGGAAAGCCAAAAACATTCAGTACTTC
TRBJ1-5	.	.	TRBV28	CASSLPGDYSNQPQHF	TGTGCCAGCAGTTTACCAGGGGACTATAGCAATCAGCCCCAGCATTTT
TRBJ2-2	.	.	TRBV7-6	CASSPAWAPNTGELFF	TGTGCCAGCAGCCCTGCCTGGGCCCCGAACACCGGGGAGCTGTTTTTT
TRBJ2-5	.	.	TRBV11-2	CASSLSRGETQYF	TGTGCCAGCAGCTTAAGTAGAGGAGAGACCCAGTACTTC
TRBJ2-1	TRBD2	.	TRBV7-3	CASSSYGGGALGSYNEQFF	TGTGCCAGCAGCTCCTATGGCGGGGGGGCCCTCGGATCCTACAATGAGCAGTTCTTC
TRBJ2-1	.	few	TRBV2	CASSEGRLGEQFF	TGTGCCAGCAGTGAAGGTCGGTTGGGCGAGCAGTTCTTC
TRBJ1-2	.	.	TRBV10-3	CAISEDRRYGYTF	TGTGCCATCAGTGAGGACAGACGGTATGGCTACACCTTC
TRBJ1-2	.	once	TRBV5-1	CASSFGTPNYGYTF	TGCGCCAGCAGCTTCGGGACACCAAACTATGGCTACACCTTC
TRBJ1-3	.	.	TRBV7-8	CASSAQASGNTIYF	TGTGCCAGCAGCGCTCAGGCGTCTGGAAACACCATATATTTT
TRBJ1-5	.	.	TRBV7-2	CASSLEIGGNQPQHF	TGTGCCAGCAGCTTAGAAATCGGAGGCAATCAGCCCCAGCATTTT
TRBJ2-1	TRBD2	.	TRBV28	CGSGEGGLNEQFF	TGTGGTAGCGGGGAAGGGGGACTCAATGAGCAGTTCTTC
TRBJ2-3	.	.	TRBV5-1	CVSRTDHREAQYF	TGCGTCAGCAGGACAGACCACAGGGAAGCGCAGTATTTT
TRBJ2-5	TRBD1	.	TRBV5-1	CASSPRTGQETQYF	TGCGCCAGCAGCCCCCGGACAGGGCAAGAGACCCAGTACTTC
TRBJ2-2	TRBD2	.	TRBV10-1	CASPGLAGNTGELFF	TGCGCCAGCCCAGGACTAGCGGGGAACACCGGGGAGCTGTTTTTT
TRBJ1-4	.	.	TRBV7-2	CASSLGSGGRREKLFF	TGTGCCAGCAGCTTAGGGTCGGGGGGGCGGCGTGAAAAACTGTTTTTT
TRBJ2-1	.	.	TRBV6-4	CASSDSLVSSYNEQFF	TGTGCCAGCAGTGACTCACTAGTTTCGTCCTACAATGAGCAGTTCTTC
TRBJ2-3	.	.	TRBV3-1/TRBV3-2	CASSQDPARTQYF	TGTGCCAGCAGCCAAGATCCAGCGAGGACGCAGTATTTT
TRBJ2-6	.	once	TRBV6-5	CASRSRLSGANVLTF	TGTGCCAGCAGGAGTAGACTCTCTGGGGCCAACGTCCTGACTTTC
TRBJ1-3	.	.	TRBV27	CASRRESSGNTIYF	TGTGCCAGCAGGCGGGAGAGCTCTGGAAACACCATATATTTT
TRBJ2-7	.	once	TRBV9	CASSVVGGYEQYF	TGTGCCAGCAGCGTAGTTGGGGGGTACGAGCAGTACTTC
TRBJ2-1	TRBD2	once	TRBV4-3	CASSLGGGYNEQFF	TGCGCCAGCAGCCTCGGCGGGGGGTACAATGAGCAGTTCTTC
TRBJ2-5	TRBD2	once	TRBV5-1	CASSLTPGGGYETQYF	TGCGCCAGCAGCTTAACACCCGGCGGGGGATATGAGACCCAGTACTTC
TRBJ1-1	TRBD1	.	TRBV14	CASSQRTGMMNTEAFF	TGTGCCAGCAGCCAGCGGACAGGGATGATGAACACTGAAGCTTTCTTT
TRBJ1-3	TRBD1	.	TRBV5-1	CASSLPGQRSGNTIYF	TGCGCCAGCAGCTTACCGGGACAGCGCTCTGGAAACACCATATATTTT
TRBJ1-1	.	.	TRBV6-5	CASSYDPTGTEAFF	TGTGCCAGCAGTTACGACCCTACGGGGACTGAAGCTTTCTTT
TRBJ2-2	.	.	TRBV5-1	CASSFSGSGTGELFF	TGCGCCAGCAGCTTTTCGGGGTCGGGCACCGGGGAGCTGTTTTTT
TRBJ2-5	.	.	TRBV11-3	CASSEYFQETQYF	TGTGCCAGCAGCGAGTATTTCCAAGAGACCCAGTACTTC
TRBJ1-1	.	.	TRBV3-1/TRBV3-2	CASSQGGVGAEAFF	TGTGCCAGCAGCCAAGGGGGAGTGGGCGCTGAAGCTTTCTTT
TRBJ1-1	.	.	TRBV9	CASRRGPNTEAFF	TGTGCCAGCCGGAGGGGACCTAACACTGAAGCTTTCTTT
TRBJ1-1	.	once	TRBV18	CASSFNGGANTEAFF	TGTGCCAGCTCATTTAATGGGGGCGCGAACACTGAAGCTTTCTTT
TRBJ2-6	.	once	TRBV19	CASSPQGRSSGANVLTF	TGTGCCAGTAGCCCACAGGGGAGGAGCTCTGGGGCCAACGTCCTGACTTTC
TRBJ2-5	TRBD1	once	TRBV6-5	CASSLSTGAWETQYF	TGTGCCAGCAGCCTTTCGACAGGGGCCTGGGAGACCCAGTACTTC
TRBJ1-5	.	.	TRBV3-1/TRBV3-2	CASSPPSGVNQPQHF	TGTGCCAGCAGCCCCCCCTCGGGGGTCAATCAGCCCCAGCATTTT
TRBJ2-7	TRBD2	.	TRBV5-4	CASSGPTSGGYEQYF	TGTGCCAGCAGCGGACCGACTAGCGGGGGCTACGAGCAGTACTTC
TRBJ1-3	.	.	TRBV12-3/TRBV12-4	CASSLSGNTIYF	TGTGCCAGCAGTCTTAGTGGAAACACCATATATTTT
TRBJ1-3	.	.	TRBV4-1	CASSQGRGSSGNTIYF	TGCGCCAGCAGCCAAGGGAGGGGAAGCTCTGGAAACACCATATATTTT
TRBJ1-1	TRBD1	few	TRBV18	CASSPRQGGANTEAFF	TGTGCCAGCTCACCACGACAGGGGGGAGCGAACACTGAAGCTTTCTTT
TRBJ1-4	TRBD1	.	TRBV6-6	CASSGEGTGFEKLFF	TGTGCCAGCAGTGGGGAGGGGACAGGGTTTGAAAAACTGTTTTTT
TRBJ2-3	TRBD1	few	TRBV5-5	CASSPGGQGEPSGNF	TGTGCCAGCAGCCCAGGGGGACAGGGCGAACCCAGTGGGAATTTT
TRBJ2-1	.	.	TRBV29-1	CSVEGGLYNEQFF	TGCAGCGTTGAAGGCGGGTTATACAATGAGCAGTTCTTC
TRBJ1-5	.	.	TRBV27	CASSARPGWQGTEPQHF	TGTGCCAGCAGTGCCCGCCCCGGGTGGCAGGGGACGGAGCCCCAGCATTTT
TRBJ2-2	.	few	TRBV9	CASSVVQGGSGELFF	TGTGCCAGCAGCGTAGTTCAGGGTGGTTCCGGGGAGCTGTTTTTT
TRBJ2-2	.	.	TRBV10-3	CAISEHPTGELFF	TGTGCCATCAGTGAACACCCCACCGGGGAGCTGTTTTTT